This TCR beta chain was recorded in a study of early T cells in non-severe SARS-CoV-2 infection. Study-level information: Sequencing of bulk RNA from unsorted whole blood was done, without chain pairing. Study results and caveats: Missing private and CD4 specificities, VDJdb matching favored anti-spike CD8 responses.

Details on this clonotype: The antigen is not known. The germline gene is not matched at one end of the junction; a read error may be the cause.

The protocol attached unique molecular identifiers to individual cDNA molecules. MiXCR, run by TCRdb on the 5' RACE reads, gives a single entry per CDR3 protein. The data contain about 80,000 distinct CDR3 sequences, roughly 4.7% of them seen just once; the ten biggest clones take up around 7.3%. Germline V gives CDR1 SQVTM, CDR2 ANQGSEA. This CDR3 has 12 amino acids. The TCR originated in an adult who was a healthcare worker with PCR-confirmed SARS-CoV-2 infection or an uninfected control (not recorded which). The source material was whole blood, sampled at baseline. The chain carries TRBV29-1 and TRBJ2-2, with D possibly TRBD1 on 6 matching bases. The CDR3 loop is CSVVRGTGDLFF. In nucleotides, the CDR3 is TGCAGCGTTGTCAGGGGCACCGGGGACCTGTTTTTT.